The rows below give T cell receptor beta chains drawn from one sample of a study of tumor-infiltrating lymphocytes in primary liver carcinoma. TCRdb independently ran MiXCR on the multiplex PCR reads; one entry per CDR3 protein. The sample shows about 200,000 distinct CDR3 sequences, approximately 65% of them seen only once. What was sequenced was peripheral blood. These receptors all come from a woman aged 55-69 years with primary liver carcinoma and hepatitis B virus infection. Both conserved end residues are part of each CDR3. D genes are given only for firm matches. The size field is filled for only some rows; it gives once, few, many or a size class.

CDR3nt,CDR3aa,v_gene,d_gene,abundance,j_gene
TGTGCCAGCAGCTTAGGATCTTCACCCAGCGGAGAGACCCGGTACTTC,CASSLGSSPSGETRYF,TRBV11-2,NA,NA,TRBJ2-5
TGTGCCAGCAGTCTGGGCGGGGCACAGGGGTTTTGGCAGTACTTC,CASSLGGAQGFWQYF,TRBV28,NA,few,TRBJ2-7
TGTGCCAGCAGCCGGACTCCGGCCTACGAGCAGTACTTC,CASSRTPAYEQYF,TRBV7-9,NA,NA,TRBJ2-7
TGTGCCAGCAGCGTTGAAGATACGCAGTATTTT,CASSVEDTQYF,TRBV28,NA,few,TRBJ2-3
TGTGTCAGCAGCTTAGATCCCATGCTAGCGGGCAGTTACGAGCAGTACTTC,CVSSLDPMLAGSYEQYF,TRBV11-2,TRBD2,NA,TRBJ2-7
TGTGCCTGCAGCTTAGACAGGAGGGGGAATGAGCACTTCTTC,CACSLDRRGNEHFF,TRBV11-2,NA,NA,TRBJ2-1
TGTGCCAGTAGTTACCAGGAAAGAATAAGCAATGAGCAGTTCTTC,CASSYQERISNEQFF,TRBV19,NA,NA,TRBJ2-1
TGTGCCAGCAGTTCGGGACTAGCGGGGTTCTCCTATGAGCAGTTCTTC,CASSSGLAGFSYEQFF,TRBV12-3/TRBV12-4,TRBD2,NA,TRBJ2-1
TGTGCCAGCAGTTTACGACAGGGTACCCACGAGCAGTACTTC,CASSLRQGTHEQYF,TRBV28,TRBD1,NA,TRBJ2-7
TGCAGCGTTGAAGCCGACAGGGCGGGCTACACCTTC,CSVEADRAGYTF,TRBV29-1,TRBD1,many,TRBJ1-2
TGTGCCAGCAGTTTATGGCAGACCGGAAACACCATATATTTT,CASSLWQTGNTIYF,TRBV12-3/TRBV12-4,NA,NA,TRBJ1-3
TGTACCAGCAGCCAAGCGTCCACAGGGGGTATGGGTACTGAAGCTTTCTTT,CTSSQASTGGMGTEAFF,TRBV4-1,TRBD1,once,TRBJ1-1
TGTGCCAGCAGTCAGGGAAGGCCCCCAGCGGGCTATGGCTACACCTTC,CASSQGRPPAGYGYTF,TRBV12-3/TRBV12-4,NA,NA,TRBJ1-2
TGTGCCAGCCTGACAGGGTATGATGGCATTCAGTACTTC,CASLTGYDGIQYF,TRBV11-2,TRBD1,NA,TRBJ2-4
TGTGTCAGCAGCCCGGGGTGTTCTGGGGCCAACGTCCTGACTTTC,CVSSPGCSGANVLTF,TRBV5-5,NA,NA,TRBJ2-6
TGCAGCGTTGCAGGGGTGTCTGGCTATGGCTACACCTTC,CSVAGVSGYGYTF,TRBV29-1,NA,NA,TRBJ1-2
TGTGTCAGCAGTTACTCGACGAAGATAGGCTCCTATGAGCAGTACTTC,CVSSYSTKIGSYEQYF,TRBV6-5,NA,NA,TRBJ2-7
TGTGCCAGCAGCCCCCGAACAGGGGCGTACGGGGAGCTGTTTTTT,CASSPRTGAYGELFF,TRBV14,TRBD1,many,TRBJ2-2
TGTATCAGCAGTGGGTTAAGAGGCTCTGAAGCTTTCTTT,CISSGLRGSEAFF,TRBV11-2,NA,NA,TRBJ1-1
TGTGCCAGCGACAAACAGGGGAACTACGAGGAGTACTTC,CASDKQGNYEEYF,TRBV11-2,TRBD1,NA,TRBJ2-7
TGTGCCAACAGTTACTCATTCAGAAGTAATCTGCCCCAGCATTTT,CANSYSFRSNLPQHF,TRBV6-5,NA,NA,TRBJ1-5
TGTGCCAGCAGCTCCACGACAGGGTTCGATCAGCCCAAGCATTTT,CASSSTTGFDQPKHF,TRBV11-2,TRBD1,once,TRBJ1-5
TGTGCCAGCACGGAGGAAACGGGACTATCTACTACGGATACGCAGTATTTT,CASTEETGLSTTDTQYF,TRBV6-6,TRBD2,many,TRBJ2-3
TGTGCCAGCAGTTCCAGCGGGAGGGCTGGGGCCAACGTCCTGACTTTC,CASSSSGRAGANVLTF,TRBV11-2,TRBD2,medium-sized,TRBJ2-6
TGTGCCAGCAGTGAAGGAACCTGGGCAGGGGGCGGGAGTTATGGCTACACCTTC,CASSEGTWAGGGSYGYTF,TRBV6-1,TRBD1,NA,TRBJ1-2
TGTGCCAGCAGTTACTCTCTTGGACAGTCAAACCATGGCTACACCTTC,CASSYSLGQSNHGYTF,TRBV6-5,NA,NA,TRBJ1-2
TGTGCCAGCAGACGACAGGGATGCGAGCAGTACTTC,CASRRQGCEQYF,TRBV11-2,TRBD1,NA,TRBJ2-7
TGTGCCAGCAGTACGTCCCGGACTAGCGGGAGGATGAGCTCCTACGAGCAGTACTTC,CASSTSRTSGRMSSYEQYF,TRBV12-3/TRBV12-4,TRBD2,NA,TRBJ2-7
TGTGCCAGCAGTCCCTCAGGGATCCCCTACGAGCAGTACTTC,CASSPSGIPYEQYF,TRBV6-1,NA,many,TRBJ2-7
TGCGCCAGCAGCCAAGATCAGAGACAGGGGGGAACTGGGCCAGCACTTGAAGCTTTCTTT,CASSQDQRQGGTGPALEAFF,TRBV4-1,TRBD1,NA,TRBJ1-1
TGCGCCAGCAGCTTCGGGACAGTCGGGATCGAGCAGTACTTC,CASSFGTVGIEQYF,TRBV5-1,TRBD1,NA,TRBJ2-7
TGTGCCAGCAGCCGACAGGTTGCCACTGAAGCTTTCTTT,CASSRQVATEAFF,TRBV14,NA,few,TRBJ1-1
TGTGCCTGGAGTGTAGGAGGGGGTAACACTGAAGCTTTCTTT,CAWSVGGGNTEAFF,TRBV30,NA,few,TRBJ1-1
TGTGCCAGCAGCTTAAAGGCAGGGACTGGGGCCAACGTCCTGACTTTC,CASSLKAGTGANVLTF,TRBV7-8,NA,few,TRBJ2-6
TGTGCCAGCAGTTACTCTCTGGACGGCCAATCCTACGAGCAGTACTTC,CASSYSLDGQSYEQYF,TRBV6-5,NA,NA,TRBJ2-7
TGTGCCAGTAGTATAGCGCTAGTGTCCTCTGGGGCCAACGTCCTGACTTTC,CASSIALVSSGANVLTF,TRBV19,NA,NA,TRBJ2-6
TGTGCCAGCAGCCCCGGTGGGGGAAAAAGCGAGCAGTACTTC,CASSPGGGKSEQYF,TRBV7-9,NA,NA,TRBJ2-7
TGCGCCAGCAGCCCCCGGGGGACAGGGACCTACAGTGAGCAGTTCTTC,CASSPRGTGTYSEQFF,TRBV11-3,TRBD1,NA,TRBJ2-1
TGCAGCATTGAAGAGGGGGGGACTGAAGCTTTCTTT,CSIEEGGTEAFF,TRBV29-1,NA,NA,TRBJ1-1
TGTGCCAGCAGTTATACAGGGGGCAACACTGAAGCTTTCTTT,CASSYTGGNTEAFF,TRBV28,TRBD1,few,TRBJ1-1
TGTGCCAGCAGCTTAGAGTTCGGGGTCCAAGAGACCCAGTACTTC,CASSLEFGVQETQYF,TRBV11-2,NA,NA,TRBJ2-5
TGCGCCAGCAGCCAATCGCCCGTAGGGATGGGAAGGGTCTGGGGCAATCAGCCCCAGCATTTT,CASSQSPVGMGRVWGNQPQHF,TRBV4-1,NA,NA,TRBJ1-5
TGCGCCAGCAGCTTCGGGGACACTGAAGCTTTCTTT,CASSFGDTEAFF,TRBV5-1,NA,NA,TRBJ1-1
TGTGTCAGCAGCTCAGTTTCTATGGCTGCAGCTTTCTTT,CVSSSVSMAAAFF,TRBV11-2,NA,NA,TRBJ1-1
TGTGCCAGCAGTTCCGGAACAGGGGGCCTGGATAATGAGCAGTTCTTC,CASSSGTGGLDNEQFF,TRBV28,TRBD1,few,TRBJ2-1